Listed below are T cell receptor beta chains from one sample, sequenced in a study of blood T cells in healthy people across ages. TCRdb processed the 5' RACE reads anew with MiXCR; each CDR3 protein has one entry. The sample has some 1,500,000 distinct CDR3 sequences, 40% to 45% seen once. The sample comprised blood. These TCRs come from a woman aged 18-29 years in good health. CDR3s include the opening cysteine and the closing phenylalanine or tryptophan. Fields, in order: CDR3 protein, CDR3 DNA, D gene, clone size, J gene, V gene. A D gene is named only where the DNA matches it firmly. Expanded clones are given a class, and other clones once, few, many or no size at all.

CDR3: CASSLTSSYEQYF
DNA: TGTGCCAGCAGCTTAACTAGCTCCTACGAGCAGTACTTC
D: -
size: many
J: TRBJ2-7
V: TRBV27

CDR3: CASSRGRYTTDTQYF
DNA: TGTGCCAGCAGCAGGGGTCGATATACCACAGATACGCAGTATTTT
D: -
size: few
J: TRBJ2-3
V: TRBV25-1

CDR3: CSVGTDLNYGYTF
DNA: TGCAGCGTAGGGACAGATCTCAACTATGGCTACACCTTC
D: TRBD1
size: -
J: TRBJ1-2
V: TRBV29-1

CDR3: CASSLDRAAYEQYF
DNA: TGTGCCAGCAGTCTCGACAGGGCCGCTTACGAGCAGTACTTC
D: TRBD1
size: few
J: TRBJ2-7
V: TRBV6-5

CDR3: CASSLETGHYNEQFF
DNA: TGCGCCAGCAGCTTGGAGACAGGGCACTACAATGAGCAGTTCTTC
D: TRBD1
size: few
J: TRBJ2-1
V: TRBV5-1

CDR3: CASSPDGFGAGDNEQFF
DNA: TGTGCCAGCAGCCCAGATGGGTTTGGGGCAGGGGACAATGAGCAGTTCTTC
D: -
size: few
J: TRBJ2-1
V: TRBV7-9

CDR3: CATSVDNEQFF
DNA: TGTGCCACCAGTGTAGACAATGAGCAGTTCTTC
D: -
size: -
J: TRBJ2-1
V: TRBV24-1

CDR3: CASSRVQDYQETQYF
DNA: TGTGCCAGCAGCCGCGTCCAGGATTACCAAGAGACCCAGTACTTC
D: -
size: few
J: TRBJ2-5
V: TRBV3-1

CDR3: CASSISGQGDTEAFF
DNA: TGTGCCAGTAGTATTTCGGGACAGGGAGACACTGAAGCTTTCTTT
D: TRBD1
size: -
J: TRBJ1-1
V: TRBV19

CDR3: CASSLDGYTYNEQFF
DNA: TGTGCCAGCAGCTTAGATGGATATACCTACAATGAGCAGTTCTTC
D: -
size: -
J: TRBJ2-1
V: TRBV11-3

CDR3: CASSSTGRADTQYF
DNA: TGTGCCAGCAGCTCGACAGGGCGCGCGGATACGCAGTATTTT
D: TRBD1
size: -
J: TRBJ2-3
V: TRBV11-1

CDR3: CSVYSGRNTGELFF
DNA: TGCAGCGTCTATAGCGGGAGGAACACCGGGGAGCTGTTTTTT
D: TRBD2
size: once
J: TRBJ2-2
V: TRBV29-1

CDR3: CASSLAGTGVDYGYTF
DNA: TGTGCCAGCAGCTTAGCCGGGACAGGGGTAGACTATGGCTACACCTTC
D: TRBD1
size: few
J: TRBJ1-2
V: TRBV7-2

CDR3: CASSLRHSIRDGTYEQYF
DNA: TGTGCCAGCAGTTTGAGGCATAGCATCCGGGACGGTACCTACGAGCAGTACTTC
D: -
size: once
J: TRBJ2-7
V: TRBV28

CDR3: CSARVPGSGEQYF
DNA: TGCAGTGCCAGAGTTCCGGGATCGGGTGAGCAGTACTTC
D: -
size: -
J: TRBJ2-5
V: TRBV20-1

CDR3: CASSTFNEQFF
DNA: TGTGCCAGCAGTACATTCAATGAGCAGTTCTTC
D: -
size: -
J: TRBJ2-1
V: TRBV27

CDR3: CTSSLASGPLYNEQFF
DNA: TGCACCAGCAGCTTGGCCTCAGGCCCCCTCTACAATGAGCAGTTCTTC
D: -
size: once
J: TRBJ2-1
V: TRBV5-1

CDR3: CASSAAGLVEDEQFF
DNA: TGTGCCAGCAGCGCGGCGGGACTAGTCGAGGATGAGCAGTTCTTC
D: TRBD2
size: -
J: TRBJ2-1
V: TRBV7-9

CDR3: CASSLPPGNGNTIYF
DNA: TGTGCCAGCAGCTTACCACCAGGGAATGGAAACACCATATATTTT
D: -
size: -
J: TRBJ1-3
V: TRBV7-9

CDR3: CASSQGSLTSAFTDTQYF
DNA: TGCGCCAGCAGCCAAGGAAGTCTGACTAGCGCTTTCACAGATACGCAGTATTTT
D: TRBD2
size: few
J: TRBJ2-3
V: TRBV4-1

CDR3: CASTDGLAGGDTQYF
DNA: TGTGCCAGCACCGACGGCCTAGCGGGCGGAGATACGCAGTATTTT
D: TRBD2
size: -
J: TRBJ2-3
V: TRBV12-3/TRBV12-4

CDR3: CASSVQPRDSFSYGYTF
DNA: TGTGCCAGCAGCGTACAACCCCGGGACAGCTTCTCCTATGGCTACACCTTC
D: TRBD1
size: few
J: TRBJ1-2
V: TRBV9

CDR3: CSVVVDRASTGYTF
DNA: TGCAGCGTTGTTGTGGACAGGGCCTCAACAGGCTACACCTTC
D: TRBD1
size: few
J: TRBJ1-2
V: TRBV29-1

CDR3: CSVDWPRADTQYF
DNA: TGCAGCGTGGACTGGCCCCGCGCAGATACGCAGTATTTT
D: -
size: -
J: TRBJ2-3
V: TRBV29-1

CDR3: CSARGVGAHSYEQYF
DNA: TGCAGTGCTAGAGGAGTAGGGGCCCACTCCTACGAGCAGTACTTC
D: -
size: -
J: TRBJ2-7
V: TRBV20-1

CDR3: CSATGGFGDQPQHF
DNA: TGCAGTGCTACAGGGGGCTTCGGCGATCAGCCCCAGCATTTT
D: TRBD1
size: few
J: TRBJ1-5
V: TRBV20-1

CDR3: CASSQVLLAGNNEQFF
DNA: TGCGCCAGCAGCCAAGTCCTACTAGCGGGAAACAATGAGCAGTTCTTC
D: TRBD2
size: -
J: TRBJ2-1
V: TRBV4-3

CDR3: CASSYTSRNTEAFF
DNA: TGTGCCAGCAGTTACACGTCCCGGAACACTGAAGCTTTCTTT
D: -
size: -
J: TRBJ1-1
V: TRBV6-5

CDR3: CAISDGDRLAKNIQYF
DNA: TGTGCCATCAGTGATGGGGACAGATTAGCCAAAAACATTCAGTACTTC
D: TRBD1
size: few
J: TRBJ2-4
V: TRBV10-3

CDR3: CSARVEGGPVDTQYF
DNA: TGCAGTGCTAGAGTGGAGGGGGGGCCGGTAGATACGCAGTATTTT
D: -
size: -
J: TRBJ2-3
V: TRBV20-1

CDR3: CASSLYVTVYGYTF
DNA: TGTGCCAGCAGTTTATATGTGACAGTCTATGGCTACACCTTC
D: -
size: many
J: TRBJ1-2
V: TRBV28

CDR3: CSAPRLADYNEQFF
DNA: TGCAGTGCTCCTAGGCTAGCGGATTACAATGAGCAGTTCTTC
D: TRBD2
size: few
J: TRBJ2-1
V: TRBV20-1

CDR3: CASSPFTGTGRGYTF
DNA: TGTGCCAGCAGTCCCTTTACCGGGACAGGGCGTGGCTACACCTTC
D: TRBD1
size: -
J: TRBJ1-2
V: TRBV27

CDR3: CASSPHRSSGDTQYF
DNA: TGTGCCAGCAGCCCTCACAGGTCTAGCGGTGATACGCAGTATTTT
D: TRBD2
size: many
J: TRBJ2-3
V: TRBV6-2/TRBV6-3

CDR3: CASSLGGGGGYTQYF
DNA: TGTGCCAGCAGCTTAGGGGGCGGCGGGGGGTACACTCAGTACTTC
D: TRBD2
size: -
J: TRBJ2-4
V: TRBV7-2

CDR3: CASSLAQLAGSSYNEQFF
DNA: TGTGCCAGCAGTTTAGCGCAACTAGCGGGTAGCTCCTACAATGAGCAGTTCTTC
D: TRBD2
size: -
J: TRBJ2-1
V: TRBV12-3/TRBV12-4

CDR3: CASSVPGLAAPSYEQYF
DNA: TGTGCCAGCAGTGTACCGGGACTAGCAGCACCGTCCTACGAGCAGTACTTC
D: TRBD2
size: -
J: TRBJ2-7
V: TRBV2

CDR3: CASSPRQAGFNEQFF
DNA: TGTGCCAGCAGCCCCAGACAGGCAGGGTTCAATGAGCAGTTCTTC
D: -
size: few
J: TRBJ2-1
V: TRBV5-6

CDR3: CASSKTLAGGTYEQYF
DNA: TGTGCCAGCAGCAAGACACTGGCGGGAGGAACCTACGAGCAGTACTTC
D: TRBD2
size: -
J: TRBJ2-7
V: TRBV7-9

CDR3: CASSSELPTDSPLHF
DNA: TGTGCCAGCAGTTCGGAACTCCCGACGGATTCACCCCTCCACTTT
D: -
size: -
J: TRBJ1-6
V: TRBV12-3/TRBV12-4

CDR3: CASSTRDGSWEYEQFF
DNA: TGTGCCAGCAGCACTCGAGACGGATCCTGGGAATACGAGCAGTTCTTC
D: -
size: once
J: TRBJ2-1
V: TRBV27

CDR3: CASSLEVAAGQETQYF
DNA: TGTGCCAGCAGCTTAGAAGTAGCCGCAGGACAAGAGACCCAGTACTTC
D: -
size: -
J: TRBJ2-5
V: TRBV7-9

CDR3: CASSTAAGGINEQFF
DNA: TGTGCCAGCAGTACTGCGGCGGGAGGTATCAATGAGCAGTTCTTC
D: TRBD2
size: -
J: TRBJ2-1
V: TRBV11-1

CDR3: CSVAPTGPGTQYF
DNA: TGCAGCGTTGCCCCGACAGGGCCTGGGACCCAGTACTTC
D: TRBD1
size: few
J: TRBJ2-5
V: TRBV29-1

CDR3: CASSDGRPYNEQFF
DNA: TGTGCCAGCAGCGACGGACGGCCCTACAATGAACAGTTCTTC
D: -
size: once
J: TRBJ2-1
V: TRBV9

CDR3: CASRPTGQGGTEAFF
DNA: TGTGCCAGCAGACCCACAGGACAGGGCGGCACTGAAGCTTTCTTT
D: TRBD1
size: -
J: TRBJ1-1
V: TRBV6-6

CDR3: CSVTGLYTEAFF
DNA: TGCAGCGTTACAGGGTTGTACACTGAAGCTTTCTTT
D: -
size: -
J: TRBJ1-1
V: TRBV29-1

CDR3: CATTALLGYNEQFF
DNA: TGTGCCACGACAGCGTTATTGGGGTACAATGAGCAGTTCTTC
D: -
size: few
J: TRBJ2-1
V: TRBV19

CDR3: CASIRLGFGEQFF
DNA: TGTGCCAGCATACGCCTCGGTTTCGGTGAGCAGTTCTTC
D: -
size: -
J: TRBJ2-1
V: TRBV2

CDR3: CASSVSVSSYNEQYF
DNA: TGTGCCAGCAGCGTTAGCGTGAGCTCCTACAATGAGCAGTACTTC
D: -
size: -
J: TRBJ2-7
V: TRBV7-9

CDR3: CASSIIGRTYGYTF
DNA: TGTGCCAGTAGTATTATCGGCAGAACCTATGGCTACACCTTC
D: -
size: -
J: TRBJ1-2
V: TRBV19

CDR3: CATADVHTGELFF
DNA: TGTGCCACCGCGGACGTCCACACCGGGGAGCTGTTTTTT
D: -
size: -
J: TRBJ2-2
V: TRBV9

CDR3: CAIRNGQGTPYEQYF
DNA: TGTGCCATCAGGAACGGACAGGGGACTCCCTACGAGCAGTACTTC
D: TRBD1
size: -
J: TRBJ2-7
V: TRBV10-3